This TCR beta chain comes out of a study of identical twins. The CDR3 runs to 16 residues. V dropped 3 bases and J dropped 11; count of bases not matched to a gene: 18. Per the germline V gene, CDR1 is SGHDT and CDR2 is YYEEEE. This clonotype came up many times. Each CDR3 protein is one row after TCRdb ran MiXCR on the 5' RACE reads. The repertoire holds more than 250,000 distinct CDR3 sequences, with 6.5% to 9.5% as singletons. A further study also used this sample, focusing on yellow fever vaccine responses in identical twins.

The chain combines TRBV5-6 with TRBJ1-1; 8 positions agree with TRBD1. The sequence was collected from a young woman in good health. The sample taken for sequencing was memory (CD45RO+) T cells sorted from blood. Here the CDR3 DNA reads TGTGCCAGCAGCTCAGGGGGCGGGGAACTCCGAATCGGGGCTTTCTTT. Encoded protein: CASSSGGGELRIGAFF.